This T cell receptor beta chain stems from a study of shared clonotypes between healthy human individuals. The study, taken as a whole, reports: The rarefaction results pointed to incomplete sorted-subset sequencing despite large depth. Larger estimated richness was generally seen in naive subsets than in memory subsets. Only blood samples were collected, and tissue repertoires likely differ.

This clone was found once. The antigen remains unidentified. Measured with immunoSEQ multiplex PCR; TCRdb has only the in-frame clones, and not every one. The repertoire holds some 2,500,000 clones, with 85% to 95% as singletons. CDR1 is SQVTM, CDR2 ANQGSEA, per germline. Trimming removed 4 bases from V and 5 bases from J; junction bases left unmatched: 15. This CDR3 has 17 residues. The TCR comes from a man younger than 30 in good health. Some clones in this sample may be carry-over from other donors' samples. V and J are TRBV29-1 and TRBJ1-1; 11 bases agree with TRBD1. The sample was naive CD4+ T cells from PBMCs. The sample's subset: CD45RA+ positively selected. The DNA of the CDR3 is TGCAGCGTTGCACAGACCCTTTGGACAGGGGGCGAGACTGAAGCTTTCTTT. It specifies CSVAQTLWTGGETEAFF.